Shown below are 5 T cell receptor beta chains from a single sample sequenced in a study of cytomegalovirus exposure and HLA in healthy donors. The study ran its PCR with 60 Vbeta and 13 Jbeta primers. Produced via immunoSEQ multiplex PCR; TCRdb's table is partial and in-frame only. The sample holds 55,000 to 85,000 clones. Input material: PBMCs. Receptor source: a woman aged 25 to 39 in good health and CMV-seronegative.

This chain joins TRBV18 and TRBJ2-3; the match to TRBD1 covers 8 bases. J was trimmed by 4 bases and V by 3 bases; bases with no gene match: 9. CDR3 length: 16 residues. The V gene's germline CDR1 is KGHSH and CDR2 LQKENI. In DNA form, the CDR3 reads TGTGCCAGCTCACCCCCGCCCGACAGGGGTTCAGATACGCAGTATTTT. Its translation is CASSPPPDRGSDTQYF.

The chain uses TRBV5-8 and TRBJ2-3; TRBD1 matches at 8 bases. Germline CDR1 SGHTS, CDR2 YDEGEE. V shed 3 bases and J 5 bases; nucleotides not matched to a gene: 5. The CDR3 loop spans 14 amino acids. In nucleotides, the CDR3 is TGTGCCAGCAGCTCTCGGACAGGGCTAGATACGCAGTATTTT. It specifies CASSSRTGLDTQYF.

The gene calls are TRBV30 and TRBJ2-5; TRBD2 aligns across 11 bases. Trimming at V came to 0 bases and at J to 5 bases, leaving 11 bases not matched to a gene. The CDR3 contains 17 residues. From germline, CDR1 is GTSNPN and CDR2 SVGIG (reference sequence). CDR3 bases: TGTGCCTGGAGTGTGGGAACTAGCGGGGGAACGAGGGAGACCCAGTACTTC. Translating it yields CAWSVGTSGGTRETQYF.

CDR3 in DNA: TGCAGCGTTGCCCCGACTAGCGGGATAACAGATACGCAGTATTTT. Encoded protein: CSVAPTSGITDTQYF. The chain recombines TRBV29-1 with TRBJ2-3, with 11 positions matching TRBD2. The CDR3 sequence is 15 residues long. Germline lookup yields CDR1 SQVTM and CDR2 ANQGSEA. Trimming cost V 4 bases and J 3 bases; bases outside gene matches: 6.

The genes are TRBV7-9 and TRBJ1-2; 8 bases map to TRBD1. This CDR3 is built from 14 residues. Germline-derived CDR1 and CDR2 are SEHNR and FQNEAQ (reference sequence). The ends lost 3 bases at V and 3 bases at J; junction bases unmatched: 3. CDR3 sequence reads: CASSFGTGDYGYTF. CDR3 nucleotides: TGTGCCAGCAGCTTCGGGACAGGAGACTATGGCTACACCTTC.